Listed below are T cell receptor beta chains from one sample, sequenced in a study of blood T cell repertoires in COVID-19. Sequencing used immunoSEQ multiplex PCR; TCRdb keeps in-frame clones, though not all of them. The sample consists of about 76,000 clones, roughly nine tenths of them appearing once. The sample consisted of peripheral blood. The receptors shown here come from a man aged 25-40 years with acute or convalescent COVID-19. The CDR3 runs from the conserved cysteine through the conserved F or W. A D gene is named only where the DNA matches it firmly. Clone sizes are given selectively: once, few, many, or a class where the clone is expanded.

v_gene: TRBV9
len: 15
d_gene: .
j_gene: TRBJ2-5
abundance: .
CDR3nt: TGTGCCAGCAGCGCTGCGGGGGCGGTTCGGGAGACCCAGTACTTC
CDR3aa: CASSAAGAVRETQYF

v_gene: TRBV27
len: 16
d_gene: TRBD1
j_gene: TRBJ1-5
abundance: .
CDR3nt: TGTGCCAGCAGCCCCTGGGACAGGGCGAGCAATCAGCCCCAGCATTTT
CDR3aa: CASSPWDRASNQPQHF

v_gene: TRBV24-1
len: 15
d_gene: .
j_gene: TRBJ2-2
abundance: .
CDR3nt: TGTGCCACCGGGAAAGGGAGTGGGAACACCGGGGAGCTGTTTTTT
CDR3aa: CATGKGSGNTGELFF

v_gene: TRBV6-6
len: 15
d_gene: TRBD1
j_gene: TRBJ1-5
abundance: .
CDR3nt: TGTGCCAGCAGCCCCGGACAGGGGACAAATCAGCCCCAGCATTTT
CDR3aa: CASSPGQGTNQPQHF

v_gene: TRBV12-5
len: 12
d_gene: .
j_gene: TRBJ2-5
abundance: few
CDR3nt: TGTGCTAGTGGTCGGGAGTCAAAGACCCAGTACTTC
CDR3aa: CASGRESKTQYF

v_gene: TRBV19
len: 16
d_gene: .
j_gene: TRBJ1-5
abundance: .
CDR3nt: TGTGCCAGTACCTCAAGGGGGGGCGCGAAGGTTGAGCCCCAGCATTTT
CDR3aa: CASTSRGGAKVEPQHF

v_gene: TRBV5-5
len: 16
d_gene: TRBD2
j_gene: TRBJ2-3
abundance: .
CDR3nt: TGTGCCAGCAGCTTTGGGGGAGCGGGAGGCACAGATACGCAGTATTTT
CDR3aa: CASSFGGAGGTDTQYF

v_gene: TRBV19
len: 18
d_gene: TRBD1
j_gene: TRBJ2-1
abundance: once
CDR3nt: TGTGCCACGTCTCCTCCGGGACAGGGAAGACTTAGGTTGGCTGAGCAGTTCTTC
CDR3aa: CATSPPGQGRLRLAEQFF

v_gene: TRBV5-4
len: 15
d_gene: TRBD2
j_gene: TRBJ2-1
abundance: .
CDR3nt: TGTGCCAGCAGCAGGGGACTAACTGAGAACAATGAGCAGTTCTTC
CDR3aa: CASSRGLTENNEQFF

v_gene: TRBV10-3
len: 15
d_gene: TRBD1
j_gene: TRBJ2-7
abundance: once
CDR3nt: TGTGCCATCAGTGAGTCCTCCGGGACAGGGGGCGAGCAGTACTTC
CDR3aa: CAISESSGTGGEQYF

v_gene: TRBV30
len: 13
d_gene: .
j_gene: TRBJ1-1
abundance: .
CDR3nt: TGTGCCTGGAGCGTCAAGGAGCACACTGAAGCTTTCTTT
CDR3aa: CAWSVKEHTEAFF

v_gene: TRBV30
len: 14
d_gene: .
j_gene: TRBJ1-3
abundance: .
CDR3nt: TGTGCCTGGAGTGTGACACCCCCCGGAAACACCATATATTTT
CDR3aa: CAWSVTPPGNTIYF

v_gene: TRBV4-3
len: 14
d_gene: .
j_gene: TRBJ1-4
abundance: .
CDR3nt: TGCGCCAGCAGCCAAGGAGCGAATAATGAAAAACTGTTTTTT
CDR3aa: CASSQGANNEKLFF

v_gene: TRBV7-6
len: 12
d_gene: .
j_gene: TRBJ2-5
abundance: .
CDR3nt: TGTGCCAGCAGCTTTCTAGGAGAGACCCAGTACTTC
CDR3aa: CASSFLGETQYF

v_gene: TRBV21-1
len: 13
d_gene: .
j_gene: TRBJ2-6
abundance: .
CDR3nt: TGTGCCCTAGACCTCTCTGGGGCCAACGTCCTGACTTTC
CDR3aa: CALDLSGANVLTF

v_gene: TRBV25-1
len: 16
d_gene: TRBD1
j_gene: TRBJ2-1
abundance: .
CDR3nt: TGTGCCAGCAGTCCTACCGGGACAGGGGGCTCTGGTGAGCAGTTCTTC
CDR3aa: CASSPTGTGGSGEQFF

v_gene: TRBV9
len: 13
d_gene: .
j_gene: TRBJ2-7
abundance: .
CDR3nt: TGTGCCAGCAGCACACACAGCTCCTACGAGCAGTACTTC
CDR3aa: CASSTHSSYEQYF

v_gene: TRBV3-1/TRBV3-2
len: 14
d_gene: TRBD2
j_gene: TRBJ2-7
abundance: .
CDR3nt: TGTGCCAGCAGCCACGGACTAGCGGGTTACGAGCAGTACTTC
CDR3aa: CASSHGLAGYEQYF

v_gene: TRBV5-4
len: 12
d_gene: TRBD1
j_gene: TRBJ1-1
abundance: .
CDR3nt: TGTGCCAGCAGCATGGACAGGGGGGAAGCTTTCTTT
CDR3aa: CASSMDRGEAFF

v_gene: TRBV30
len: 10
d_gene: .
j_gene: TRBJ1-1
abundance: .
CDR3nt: TGTGCCTGGAGTGTACACGAAGCTTTCTTT
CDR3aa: CAWSVHEAFF

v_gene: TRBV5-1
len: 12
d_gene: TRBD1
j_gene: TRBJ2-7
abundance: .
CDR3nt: TGCGCCAGCAGCTCCAGGGGGAACGAGCAGTACTTC
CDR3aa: CASSSRGNEQYF

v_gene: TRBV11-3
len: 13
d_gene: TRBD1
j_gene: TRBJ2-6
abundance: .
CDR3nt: TGTGCCGACACAGGGGCTGGGGCCAACGTCCTGACTTTC
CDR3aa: CADTGAGANVLTF

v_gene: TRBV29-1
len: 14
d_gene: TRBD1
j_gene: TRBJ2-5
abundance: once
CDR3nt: TGCAGCGTTCTCTATCCAGGGGGCCAAGAGACCCAGTACTTC
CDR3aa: CSVLYPGGQETQYF

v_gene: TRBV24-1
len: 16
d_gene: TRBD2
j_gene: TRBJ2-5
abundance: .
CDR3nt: TGTGCCACCAGTGATCGGGATAGCGGGAGCCAAGAGACCCAGTACTTC
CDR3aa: CATSDRDSGSQETQYF

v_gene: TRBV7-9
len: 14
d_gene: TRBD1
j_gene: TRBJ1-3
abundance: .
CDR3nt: TGTGCCAGCAGCTGGAGGGACAGTGGAAACACCATATATTTT
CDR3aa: CASSWRDSGNTIYF

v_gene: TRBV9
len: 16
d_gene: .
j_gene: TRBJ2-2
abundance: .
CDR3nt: TGTGCCAGCAGCGTAGTTAGCGACCCGAACACCGGGGAGCTGTTTTTT
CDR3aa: CASSVVSDPNTGELFF

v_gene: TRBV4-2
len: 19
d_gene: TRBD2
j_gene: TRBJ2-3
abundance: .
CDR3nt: TGTGCCAGCAGCCATTCACAACCCGGCACTAGCGGGACTTCGTTGGTGCAGTATTTT
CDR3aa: CASSHSQPGTSGTSLVQYF

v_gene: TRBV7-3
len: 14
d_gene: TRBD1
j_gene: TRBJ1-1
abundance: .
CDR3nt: TGTGCCAGCAGCCCACGACAGGGGAGCACTGAAGCTTTCTTT
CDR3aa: CASSPRQGSTEAFF

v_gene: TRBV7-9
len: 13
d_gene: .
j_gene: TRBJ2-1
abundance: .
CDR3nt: TGTGCCAGCAGGTACGGGTCCTACAATGAGCAGTTCTTC
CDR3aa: CASRYGSYNEQFF

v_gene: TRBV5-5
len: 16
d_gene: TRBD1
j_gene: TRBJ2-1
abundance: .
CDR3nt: TGTGCCAGCAGCTTATCACACACGACAGGGGGCAATGAGCAGTTCTTC
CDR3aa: CASSLSHTTGGNEQFF

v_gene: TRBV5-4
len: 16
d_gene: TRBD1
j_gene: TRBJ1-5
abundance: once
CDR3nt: TGTGCCAGCAGCAACCGAGGGGGCGCGGGCAATCAGCCCCAGCATTTT
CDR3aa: CASSNRGGAGNQPQHF

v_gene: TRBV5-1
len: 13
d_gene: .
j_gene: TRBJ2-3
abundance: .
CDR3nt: TGCGCCAGCAGCTTGGCAGACACAGATACGCAGTATTTT
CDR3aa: CASSLADTDTQYF

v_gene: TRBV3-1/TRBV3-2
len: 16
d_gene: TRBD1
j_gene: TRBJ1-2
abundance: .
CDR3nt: TGTGCCAGCAGCCTGGACGTGATACAGGGGCAGGATGGCTACACCTTC
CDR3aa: CASSLDVIQGQDGYTF

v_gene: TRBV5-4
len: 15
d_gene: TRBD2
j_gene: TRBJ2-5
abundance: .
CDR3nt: TGTGCCAGCAGCTTGGGGAGCGGGAGTGGAGAGACCCAGTACTTC
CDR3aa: CASSLGSGSGETQYF

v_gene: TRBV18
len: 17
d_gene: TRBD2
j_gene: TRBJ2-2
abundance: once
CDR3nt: TGTGCCAGCTCAGATGGTAGCGGGAGAAGGGACACCGGGGAGCTGTTTTTT
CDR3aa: CASSDGSGRRDTGELFF

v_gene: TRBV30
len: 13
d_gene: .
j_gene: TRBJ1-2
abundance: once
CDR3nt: TGTGCCTGGAGTGGACAGCTAGTCTATGGCTACACCTTC
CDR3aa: CAWSGQLVYGYTF